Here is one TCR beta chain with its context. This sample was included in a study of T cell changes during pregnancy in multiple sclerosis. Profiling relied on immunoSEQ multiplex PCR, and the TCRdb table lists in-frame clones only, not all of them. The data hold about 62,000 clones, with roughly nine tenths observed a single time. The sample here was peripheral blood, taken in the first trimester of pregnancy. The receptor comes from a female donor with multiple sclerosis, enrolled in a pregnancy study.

The CDR3 nucleotides are TGTGCCAGCAGCCCGGGTGTCGGCTCCGGCTACGAGCAGTACTTC. Protein sequence: CASSPGVGSGYEQYF. The rearrangement joins TRBV7-2 to TRBJ2-7; D call uncertain. The V gene lost 5 bases and the J gene lost 3 bases, with 17 bases spanning the gap. The CDR3 is made up of 15 amino acids. In germline, CDR1 is SGHTA, CDR2 FQGNSA. The full variable domain, rest sourced from reference TRBV7-2 and TRBJ2-7, is GAGVSQSPSNKVTEKGKDVELRCDPISGHTALYWYRQSLGQGLEFLIYFQGNSAPDKSGLPSDRFSAERTGGSVSTLTIQRTQQEDSAVYLCASSPGVGSGYEQYFGPGTRLTVT.